These T cell receptor beta chains were read from a single sample in a study of blood T cell repertoires in COVID-19. Libraries were prepared by immunoSEQ multiplex PCR; TCRdb keeps only in-frame clonotypes and omits some of them. The top ten clones hold approximately 10% of a sample with nearly 90,000 clones, over 80% of them seen once. The sequenced material came from peripheral blood. These receptors were collected from a man older than 75 with acute or convalescent COVID-19. CDR3s include the opening cysteine and the closing phenylalanine or tryptophan. A D gene is named only where the DNA matches it firmly. Clone size is shown for a subset of rows, as once, few, many or a class of expanded clone.

abundance	d_gene	v_gene	len	j_gene	CDR3nt	CDR3aa
.	TRBD1	TRBV5-1	17	TRBJ2-5	TGCGCCAGCAGCTTTGGACAGGGTGGCTTATCGCGGGAGACCCAGTACTTC	CASSFGQGGLSRETQYF
.	.	TRBV7-8	14	TRBJ1-5	TGTGCCAGCAGCTTGACACAGGGCTCAGGCGGACAGCATTTT	CASSLTQGSGGQHF
.	TRBD1	TRBV24-1	17	TRBJ1-5	TGTGCCACCAGTTGGAACTCGGACAGGGCGTTAAATCAGCCCCAGCATTTT	CATSWNSDRALNQPQHF
.	TRBD1	TRBV28	13	TRBJ1-1	TGTGCCAGCAGGAATGACAGGGGCCTCGGGGCTTTCTTT	CASRNDRGLGAFF
.	TRBD2	TRBV24-1	16	TRBJ2-5	TGTGCCACCGGGAATTACAGACTAGCGGGGGGAGAGACCCAGTACTTC	CATGNYRLAGGETQYF
.	TRBD1	TRBV28	13	TRBJ1-5	TGTGCCAGCAGAACAGGGGAAAATCAGCCCCAGCATTTT	CASRTGENQPQHF
.	.	TRBV12-3/TRBV12-4	13	TRBJ2-3	TGTGCCAGCAGTTTGGCTTTTGTAGATACGCAGTATTTT	CASSLAFVDTQYF
.	.	TRBV12-5	11	TRBJ1-2	TGTGCTAGTGGTGGGCCCTATGGCTACACCTTC	CASGGPYGYTF
.	TRBD1	TRBV7-6	15	TRBJ1-5	TGTGCCAGCAGTCCCGGGACAGGGGGCGATCAGCCCCAGCATTTT	CASSPGTGGDQPQHF
few	.	TRBV6-1	15	TRBJ2-7	TGTGCCAGCAGTGAAGTACAGTGGGGGGACTCCGAGCAGTACTTC	CASSEVQWGDSEQYF
.	.	TRBV14	15	TRBJ1-2	TGTGCCAGCAGCCAAGACCTAAGTGCGGACTATGGCTACACCTTC	CASSQDLSADYGYTF
once	TRBD1	TRBV4-2	15	TRBJ2-7	TGTGCCAGCAGCCAAGCCCAGGGGGTCTCCTACGAGCAGTACTTC	CASSQAQGVSYEQYF
.	.	TRBV9	15	TRBJ2-2	TGTGCCAGCAGCCCTCGACTAGTATCTAGCGGGGAGCTGTTTTTT	CASSPRLVSSGELFF
few	.	TRBV7-9	16	TRBJ2-5	TGTGCCAGCAGCTTACGTCCCCCTGGCAGGGGAGAGACCCAGTACTTC	CASSLRPPGRGETQYF
.	.	TRBV19	14	TRBJ2-7	TGTGCCAGTAGTTATATTCCAGGGGTGGCCGAGCAGTACTTC	CASSYIPGVAEQYF
.	TRBD2	TRBV7-2	16	TRBJ2-3	TGTGCCAGCAGGTATAGGGCACTAGCGGGGGCCGATACGCAGTATTTT	CASRYRALAGADTQYF
.	TRBD1	TRBV2	15	TRBJ1-1	TGTGCCAGCAGTTTGGACAGGGGGCGGGACACTGAAGCTTTCTTT	CASSLDRGRDTEAFF
once	.	TRBV30	14	TRBJ1-5	TGTGCCTGGACAGGGTTTGGTGACAATCAGCCCCAGCATTTT	CAWTGFGDNQPQHF
.	TRBD1	TRBV7-3	15	TRBJ2-1	TGTGCCAGCAGCTTAACGAAACAGGGGGCAGATGAGCAGTTCTTC	CASSLTKQGADEQFF
.	.	TRBV18	15	TRBJ1-1	TGTGCCAGCTCACCCGCCAGGGTCGTTGCCACTGAAGCTTTCTTT	CASSPARVVATEAFF
.	.	TRBV6-6	12	TRBJ1-4	TGTGCCAGCAGACGGGGGGGGGAAAAACTGTTTTTT	CASRRGGEKLFF
once	.	TRBV2	15	TRBJ1-4	TGTGCCAGCAGCCGGAACAGGGCCACTAATGAAAAACTGTTTTTT	CASSRNRATNEKLFF
.	.	TRBV6-5	14	TRBJ1-1	TGTGCCAGCAGCCTACAGGGTCTGCACACTGAAGCTTTCTTT	CASSLQGLHTEAFF
.	TRBD1	TRBV7-2	15	TRBJ1-2	TGTGCCAGCAGCTTAGCGGACAGGGGCGGCTATGGCTACACCTTC	CASSLADRGGYGYTF
.	TRBD2	TRBV5-1	14	TRBJ2-7	TGCGCCAGCAGCTCGACTAGCGGAACCTACGAGCAGTACTTC	CASSSTSGTYEQYF
few	.	TRBV18	13	TRBJ2-2	TGTGCCAACGGGGGGCTGCGGACCGGGGAGCTGTTTTTT	CANGGLRTGELFF
.	.	TRBV30	11	TRBJ1-4	TGTGCCTGGAGTGTGGAGGGCAAACTGTTTTTT	CAWSVEGKLFF
.	TRBD2	TRBV3-1/TRBV3-2	16	TRBJ2-3	TGTGCCAGCAGCCAAGATACCAGCGGGGGGGCAGATACGCAGTATTTT	CASSQDTSGGADTQYF
.	.	TRBV3-1/TRBV3-2	14	TRBJ1-2	TGTGCCAGCAGCCAAGACCGAAGCCGTTATGGCTACACCTTC	CASSQDRSRYGYTF
few	TRBD1	TRBV10-1	17	TRBJ2-7	TGCGCCAGCAGTGGTGGAGGAGGACAGGGGAGGTCTCACGAGCAGTACTTC	CASSGGGGQGRSHEQYF
.	.	TRBV30	13	TRBJ1-5	TGTGCCTGGAGCGAAAGGGAGGGCCAGCCCCAGCATTTT	CAWSEREGQPQHF
.	TRBD1	TRBV20-1	11	TRBJ1-1	TGCAGTGCTGACAGGGTCCCTGAAGCTTTCTTT	CSADRVPEAFF
.	.	TRBV21-1	18	TRBJ1-5	TGTGCCAGCAGCAATCCCGGGACAGGGCTTAGGGGCAATCAGCCCCAGCATTTT	CASSNPGTGLRGNQPQHF
.	.	TRBV12-3/TRBV12-4	13	TRBJ1-1	TGTGCCAGCAGTTTGAACGGAGGCACTGAAGCTTTCTTT	CASSLNGGTEAFF
.	TRBD1	TRBV4-3	13	TRBJ1-2	TGCGCCAGCAGCCAAGCGGGACAGTATGGCTACACCTTC	CASSQAGQYGYTF
once	TRBD1	TRBV6-4	13	TRBJ2-7	TGTGCCAGCAGGGAGACAGGGGAGGTAGAGCAGTACTTC	CASRETGEVEQYF
.	TRBD1	TRBV10-3	15	TRBJ1-1	TGTGCCATCAGCACCAGACAGGGGGCCGCCACTGAAGCTTTCTTT	CAISTRQGAATEAFF
.	TRBD1	TRBV5-1	15	TRBJ1-2	TGCGCCAGCAGCTTAAATACAGGGGGCGCCTATGGCTACACCTTC	CASSLNTGGAYGYTF
few	TRBD2	TRBV11-3	16	TRBJ2-1	TGTGCCAGCAGCTTAGAGGGTAGCGGGAGGGTCAATGAGCAGTTCTTC	CASSLEGSGRVNEQFF
once	TRBD2	TRBV6-5	15	TRBJ2-2	TGTGCCAGCAGGACTAGCGGGCAGAACACCGGGGAGCTGTTTTTT	CASRTSGQNTGELFF
.	.	TRBV5-4	13	TRBJ1-1	TGTGCCAGCAGCTCGTCCGGTTACGGGGAAGCTTTCTTT	CASSSSGYGEAFF
.	TRBD2	TRBV27	16	TRBJ2-7	TGTGCCAGCAGACTTTCCCAACTAGCGGGACCCTACGAGCAGTACTTC	CASRLSQLAGPYEQYF
.	TRBD1	TRBV28	15	TRBJ2-4	TGTGCCAGCAGTGGACAGGCGATAGCCAAAAACATTCAGTACTTC	CASSGQAIAKNIQYF
few	TRBD1	TRBV3-1/TRBV3-2	17	TRBJ2-1	TGTGCCAGCAGCCAAGATTTACCGGCACAGGGGAACAATGAGCAGTTCTTC	CASSQDLPAQGNNEQFF
once	TRBD2	TRBV27	13	TRBJ2-1	TGTGCCAGCAGGAGCGGGGCCTACAATGAGCAGTTCTTC	CASRSGAYNEQFF
.	.	TRBV11-2	13	TRBJ1-1	TGTGCCAGCAGCCAGGACAGTAGGACTGAAGCTTTCTTT	CASSQDSRTEAFF
.	.	TRBV7-9	17	TRBJ1-1	TGTGCCAGCAGCTTAGTGTTTCAGGCAACTGATAACACTGAAGCTTTCTTT	CASSLVFQATDNTEAFF
.	.	TRBV5-8	12	TRBJ1-1	TGTGCCAGCTCCCCCTACTTTGTTGAAGCTTTCTTT	CASSPYFVEAFF
.	TRBD1	TRBV5-4	12	TRBJ1-2	TGTGCCAGCAGTCGCGACAGGGCCGGCTACACCTTC	CASSRDRAGYTF
.	TRBD1	TRBV7-3	15	TRBJ2-1	TGTGCCAGCAGCCTCGACAGGGGGTCCTACAATGAGCAGTTCTTC	CASSLDRGSYNEQFF
.	TRBD1	TRBV5-4	16	TRBJ1-3	TGTGCCAGCAGCTTGAAGGGACAGGGTGGGTCTAACACCATATATTTT	CASSLKGQGGSNTIYF
.	.	TRBV6-6	12	TRBJ1-1	TGTGCCAGCAGTTATGGTCCGGGATTTGGTACCTTT	CASSYGPGFGTF
.	TRBD2	TRBV5-1	12	TRBJ2-7	TGCGCCAGCAGCTGGGAGGGATACGAGCAGTACTTC	CASSWEGYEQYF
.	.	TRBV28	14	TRBJ1-5	TGTGCCAGCAGTTTAGGTACAGCCGGCCAGCCCCAGCATTTT	CASSLGTAGQPQHF
once	.	TRBV30	15	TRBJ1-4	TGTGCCTGGGGGCCCCGGACAGCTTATAATGAAAAACTGTTTTTT	CAWGPRTAYNEKLFF
.	TRBD2	TRBV27	15	TRBJ2-7	TGTGCCAGCAGTTCCCCTGGACTAGGTTCCTACGAGCAGTACTTC	CASSSPGLGSYEQYF
.	.	TRBV10-3	15	TRBJ2-3	TGTGCCATCAGTGAATGGAGCGGGAGCACAGATACGCAGTATTTT	CAISEWSGSTDTQYF
.	.	TRBV28	13	TRBJ1-2	TGTGCCAGCAGTCCGGGGGGGGATGATGGCTACACCTTC	CASSPGGDDGYTF